These T cell receptor beta chains were read from a single sample in a study of Graves' ophthalmopathy and Graves' hyperthyroidism. TCRdb re-called the multiplex PCR reads with MiXCR, one entry per CDR3 protein. The sample shows around 1.1 million distinct CDR3 sequences, about 35% of them seen only once. Sequenced sample: peripheral blood or thyroid tissue (not recorded which). Receptors were obtained from an adult man with Graves' hyperthyroidism. CDR3s include the opening cysteine and the closing phenylalanine or tryptophan. Each record gives: V gene, D gene, clone size, J gene, CDR3 protein, CDR3 DNA. D genes are given only for firm matches. Size tells how often a clone was seen (once, few, many) or the class of an expanded clone, and some rows leave it out.

V: TRBV2
D: NA
size: NA
J: TRBJ2-7
CDR3: CASSARVALSYEQYF
DNA: TGTGCCAGCAGTGCTAGGGTCGCGCTCTCCTACGAGCAGTACTTC

V: TRBV4-2
D: NA
size: NA
J: TRBJ2-7
CDR3: CASSQGESSYEQYF
DNA: TGTGCCAGCAGCCAAGGCGAAAGCTCCTACGAGCAGTACTTC

V: TRBV15
D: TRBD2
size: few
J: TRBJ2-3
CDR3: CATSTSGSFSDTQYF
DNA: TGTGCCACCAGCACTAGCGGGAGTTTCTCAGATACGCAGTATTTT

V: TRBV2
D: TRBD1
size: NA
J: TRBJ2-5
CDR3: CASRGDRAQETQYF
DNA: TGTGCCAGCAGGGGGGACAGGGCCCAAGAGACCCAGTACTTC

V: TRBV7-8
D: TRBD1
size: few
J: TRBJ1-5
CDR3: CASSSPGTGSNQPQHF
DNA: TGTGCCAGCAGCAGTCCCGGGACAGGAAGCAATCAGCCCCAGCATTTT

V: TRBV7-9
D: NA
size: NA
J: TRBJ2-7
CDR3: CASSPHPSLSYEQYF
DNA: TGTGCCAGCAGCCCCCATCCATCCCTCTCCTACGAGCAGTACTTC

V: TRBV25-1
D: NA
size: NA
J: TRBJ2-7
CDR3: CAGPESQDVGPQVFSDYEQYF
DNA: TGTGCCGGCCCCGAAAGTCAGGACGTTGGCCCACAGGTTTTTTCAGACTACGAGCAGTACTTC

V: TRBV7-9
D: NA
size: NA
J: TRBJ2-5
CDR3: CASSPGVEAQYF
DNA: TGTGCCAGCAGCCCGGGTGTGGAGGCCCAGTACTTC

V: TRBV10-2
D: TRBD1
size: NA
J: TRBJ1-1
CDR3: CASSPQGLPNTKAFF
DNA: TGCGCCAGCAGCCCACAGGGGTTGCCGAACACTAAAGCTTTCTTT

V: TRBV19
D: NA
size: NA
J: TRBJ1-1
CDR3: CASRGAGRVTEAFF
DNA: TGTGCCAGTAGAGGAGCAGGCCGAGTTACTGAAGCTTTCTTT

V: TRBV7-9
D: NA
size: NA
J: TRBJ2-7
CDR3: CASSLQAQGPEGEQYF
DNA: TGTGCCAGCAGTTTACAGGCCCAGGGACCTGAAGGGGAGCAGTACTTC

V: TRBV10-3
D: TRBD1
size: many
J: TRBJ2-7
CDR3: CAISQGQGDEQYF
DNA: TGTGCCATCAGCCAGGGACAGGGGGACGAGCAGTACTTC

V: TRBV7-2
D: NA
size: once
J: TRBJ2-7
CDR3: CASIILGQSTDTQYF
DNA: TGTGCCAGCATCATCCTCGGGCAGAGCACAGATACGCAGTACTTC

V: TRBV20-1
D: TRBD1
size: NA
J: TRBJ2-2
CDR3: CSARKTGQQPGELFF
DNA: TGCAGTGCTAGAAAGACAGGGCAGCAACCCGGGGAGCTGTTTTTT

V: TRBV6-6
D: NA
size: many
J: TRBJ2-7
CDR3: CASHQGQPAQYF
DNA: TGTGCCAGCCACCAAGGCCAGCCCGCGCAGTACTTC

V: TRBV7-9
D: NA
size: NA
J: TRBJ2-7
CDR3: CASSLLTAYEQYF
DNA: TGTGCCAGCAGCTTACTGACAGCATACGAGCAGTACTTC

V: TRBV7-2
D: NA
size: many
J: TRBJ1-1
CDR3: CASSLARGTEAFF
DNA: TGTGCCAGCAGCTTAGCCCGGGGCACTGAAGCTTTCTTT

V: TRBV29-1
D: NA
size: NA
J: TRBJ2-7
CDR3: CSLGRLDEQYF
DNA: TGCAGCTTAGGCAGGCTCGACGAGCAGTACTTC

V: TRBV7-6
D: TRBD1
size: NA
J: TRBJ1-1
CDR3: CASSPTQGGYTEAFF
DNA: TGTGCCAGCAGCCCAACCCAGGGGGGTTACACTGAAGCTTTCTTT

V: TRBV29-1
D: NA
size: NA
J: TRBJ1-1
CDR3: CSVKLQTSTEALF
DNA: TGCAGCGTTAAACTTCAAACGAGCACTGAAGCTCTCTTT

V: TRBV7-9
D: NA
size: many
J: TRBJ1-1
CDR3: CASSASDRGLNTEAFF
DNA: TGTGCCAGCAGCGCTAGCGATCGGGGGCTGAACACTGAAGCTTTCTTT

V: TRBV9
D: TRBD1
size: few
J: TRBJ2-7
CDR3: CASSATRDRGLEQYF
DNA: TGTGCCAGCAGTGCCACCCGGGACAGGGGGCTCGAGCAGTACTTC

V: TRBV20-1
D: NA
size: many
J: TRBJ2-5
CDR3: CSARDLRRAKTQYF
DNA: TGCAGTGCTAGAGATCTCCGCAGGGCGAAGACCCAGTACTTC

V: TRBV7-9
D: NA
size: few
J: TRBJ1-5
CDR3: CASSGEGGRNQPQHF
DNA: TGTGCCAGCAGCGGGGAGGGAGGACGGAATCAGCCCCAGCATTTT

V: TRBV6-6
D: TRBD1
size: few
J: TRBJ1-2
CDR3: CASSRYSSLSQGKHGYTF
DNA: TGTGCCAGCAGCCGATACTCGAGCCTTTCACAGGGGAAACATGGCTACACCTTC

V: TRBV20-1
D: NA
size: NA
J: TRBJ1-6
CDR3: CSASFEGGASYNSPLHF
DNA: TGCAGTGCTAGTTTTGAGGGGGGCGCATCCTATAATTCACCCCTCCACTTT

V: TRBV20-1
D: TRBD1
size: many
J: TRBJ1-1
CDR3: CSASRQGKTEAFF
DNA: TGCAGTGCTTCGCGACAGGGTAAGACTGAAGCTTTCTTT

V: TRBV12-5
D: NA
size: few
J: TRBJ2-2
CDR3: CASKGLTGELFF
DNA: TGTGCTAGTAAGGGGCTCACCGGGGAGCTGTTTTTT